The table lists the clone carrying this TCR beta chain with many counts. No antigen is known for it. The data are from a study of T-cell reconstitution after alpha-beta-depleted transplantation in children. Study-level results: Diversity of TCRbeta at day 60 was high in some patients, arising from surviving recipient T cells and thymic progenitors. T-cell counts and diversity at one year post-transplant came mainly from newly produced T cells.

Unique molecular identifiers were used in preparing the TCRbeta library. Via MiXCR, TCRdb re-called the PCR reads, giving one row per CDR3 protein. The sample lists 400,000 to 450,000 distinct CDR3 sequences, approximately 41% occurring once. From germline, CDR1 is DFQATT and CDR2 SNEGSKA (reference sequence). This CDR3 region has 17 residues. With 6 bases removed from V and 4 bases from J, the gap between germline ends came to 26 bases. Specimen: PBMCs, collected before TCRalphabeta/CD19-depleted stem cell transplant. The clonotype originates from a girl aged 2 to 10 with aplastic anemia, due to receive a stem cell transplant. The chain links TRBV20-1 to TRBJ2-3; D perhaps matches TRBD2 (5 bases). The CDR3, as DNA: TGCAGTGCCAGACCCAGCGCAGACCCGCTCGGGGCAGATACGCAGTATTTT. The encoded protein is CSARPSADPLGADTQYF.